These 30 T cell receptor beta chains were all obtained from the same sample, sequenced in a study of T cells in women clearing cervical HPV infection. The repertoire was sequenced with immunoSEQ multiplex PCR; TCRdb's copy has only in-frame clones and lacks some. Recorded here are 15,000 to 20,000 clones; the top ten clones represent roughly a tenth. Sequenced input: blood buffy coat. The receptors were gathered from a woman between 18 and 69 years old with a cervical HPV16 infection that either progressed to CIN3+ or cleared (not recorded which).

Note on this clone: Coverage ceases 3 residues before the CDR3 finishes, and the germline J gene fills in the end. This chain uses TRBV20-1 with TRBJ2-4, with 8 bases that match TRBD2. Germline CDR1 is DFQATT and CDR2 is SNEGSKA (reference sequence). This CDR3 is built from 16 residues. With V trimmed by 5 bases and J by 4 bases, 13 bases remained unmatched. This chain's CDR3 is CSAPLGTTSGKNIQYF. The CDR3 DNA, read in part, is TGCAGTGCTCCACTTGGGACCACTAGCGGAAAAAACATT.

Points on this clone: The missing CDR3 end, 3 residues past where the read stops, is filled in from the germline J gene. The chain has TRBV19 and TRBJ1-2; 9 nucleotides match TRBD1. CDR1 and CDR2 from the germline V gene are LNHDA and SQIVND (reference sequence). CDR3 length: 15 residues. V was pared by 4 bases and J by 7 bases, with 10 bases of the junction left unmatched. The CDR3 DNA, read in part, is TGTGCCAGTAGTACGCTGTCCGGGACAGGGAGTGGC. This codes for CASSTLSGTGSG. The full CDR3 protein reads CASSTLSGTGSGYTF.

Comment on this clone: The read terminates 3 residues ahead of where the CDR3 ends, so the germline J gene completes it. The V and J genes are TRBV7-8 and TRBJ1-1; no reliable D call. The CDR3 has 15 residues. Germline V gives CDR1 SGHVS, CDR2 FQNEAQ. Partial CDR3 DNA: TGTGCCAGCAGCGGAGAGGGTAGGGCCTCCCTGGGA. It is translated as CASSGEGRASLG. The whole CDR3 region reads CASSGEGRASLGAFF.

The CDR3 here is CASSLAGANEKLFF. The CDR3 DNA, read in part, is TGTGCCAGCAGCTTGGCAGGGGCTAATGAAAAA. This chain connects TRBV5-5 to TRBJ1-4; a weak D match, TRBD1 (6 bases). The read ends 3 residues early relative to the CDR3; the germline J gene fills the gap. The ends were cut back, 0 bases at V and 3 bases at J, with 6 bases in the middle. CDR1 and CDR2 (germline): SGHKS, YYEKEE (reference sequence). The CDR3 spans 14 residues.

A word on this clone: The observed sequence ends 3 residues before the CDR3 terminus, with the missing tail filled in from the germline J gene. The chain employs TRBV7-8 and TRBJ2-3; 8 nucleotides agree with TRBD2. Germline values: CDR1 SGHVS, CDR2 FQNEAQ. The length of the CDR3 is 16 residues. The V gene end was trimmed by 5 bases and the J gene end by 2 bases; junction bases not matched to a gene: 9. CDR3 loop: CASSQAELAVTDTQYF. The part of the CDR3 DNA that was read is TGTGCCAGCAGCCAGGCGGAACTAGCGGTCACAGATACG.

For this clone: The missing CDR3 end, 3 residues past where the read stops, is filled in from the germline J gene. The chain uses TRBV20-1 and TRBJ2-2, with D perhaps assigned TRBD1 or TRBD2 (5 bases each). Germline-derived CDR1 and CDR2 are DFQATT and SNEGSKA (reference sequence). The CDR3 length is 14 residues. CDR3 DNA (partial): TGCAGTGCCACGGAGGAATCTGGGGCCAACGTG. This codes for CSATEESGANV. In full, the CDR3 is CSATEESGANVLFF.

About this clone: The read terminates 3 residues before the CDR3 end, so the remaining end is supplied by the germline J gene. J is TRBJ2-3 and V is TRBV7-9, with TRBD1 identical over 7 bases. Trimming at V came to 3 bases and at J to 5 bases, leaving 5 bases not matched to a gene. In germline, CDR1 is SEHNR, CDR2 FQNEAQ (reference sequence). This CDR3 spans 14 amino acids. The sequenced CDR3 bases are TGTGCCAGCAGCTTCCGACAGGGTCTAGATACG. Protein sequence: CASSFRQGLDT. The whole CDR3 protein reads CASSFRQGLDTQYF.

Remarks on this clone: The DNA ends 3 residues before the CDR3 does, and the rest of the CDR3 is filled in from the germline J gene. V gene TRBV6-4 combines with J gene TRBJ2-1, with TRBD2 matching over 13 bases. V was clipped by 0 bases and J by 8 bases; unmatched bases: 4. The CDR3 is 16 residues long. Germline CDR1 is MRHNA and CDR2 is SNTAGT. CDR3 DNA, as far as it was read: TGTGCCAGCAGTGACTCAGGGACTAGCGGGAAATATGAG. It translates to CASSDSGTSGKYE. The whole CDR3 region reads CASSDSGTSGKYEQFF.

Of note for this clone: The read ends 3 residues shy of where the CDR3 ends; the end is completed using the germline J gene. This chain uses TRBV7-8 with TRBJ1-6; 7 bases agree with TRBD1. V dropped 5 bases and J dropped 7; count of bases not matched to a gene: 11. Germline V gives CDR1 SGHVS, CDR2 FQNEAQ. This CDR3 region has 16 residues. The CDR3 bases that were read are TGTGCCAGCAGCCCGTCTTCCGGGACAGAAAATTCACCC. Translation gives CASSPSSGTENSP. The CDR3 as a whole reads CASSPSSGTENSPLHF.

As regards this clone: The junction and the germline gene differ at one end; a read error may be behind it. The read ends 3 residues early relative to the CDR3; the germline J gene fills the gap. J is TRBJ2-3 and V is TRBV11-3; 7 bases line up with TRBD1. CDR1 is SGHNT and CDR2 is YENEEA in the germline V gene. CDR3 length: 13 residues. CDR3 amino acids: CASSLAGTETQYF. The sequenced part of the CDR3 DNA is TGTGCCAGCAGCTTAGCGGGGACAGAGACG.

About this clone: From the germline J gene comes the end of the CDR3, since the read stops 3 residues before it. The chain employs TRBV20-1 and TRBJ2-2, with TRBD2 as a possible D gene (5 bases). This CDR3 has 12 residues. CDR1 DFQATT and CDR2 SNEGSKA come from the germline V gene (reference sequence). V lost 3 bases and J lost 6, with 8 bases in between. CDR3 DNA (partial): TGCAGTGCTAGCATCGGGGCCGGGGAG. It is translated as CSASIGAGE. The full CDR3 protein is CSASIGAGELFF.

Concerning this clone itself: Coverage ceases 3 residues before the CDR3 finishes, and the germline J gene fills in the end. The genes are TRBV13 and TRBJ2-7; TRBD2 is a possible D gene (6 bases). This CDR3 region has 15 residues. Germline CDR1 is PRHDT and CDR2 is FYEKMQ (reference sequence). V lost 5 bases and J lost 3, with 17 bases in between. The CDR3 is CASSRGRNGGYEQYF. The DNA read from the CDR3 is TGTGCCAGCAGCCGGGGACGGAACGGGGGCTACGAG.

Concerning this clone: The read gets to within 3 residues of the CDR3 end, and the germline J gene fills in the rest. The gene calls are TRBV7-2 and TRBJ2-5; 10 bases are a match to TRBD2. The ends lost 5 bases at V and 5 bases at J; junction bases unmatched: 8. The CDR3 totals 15 residues. Germline V gene lookup returns CDR1 SGHTA and CDR2 FQGNSA. Partial CDR3 DNA: TGTGCCAGCAGCCGTCTAGCGGGGGCTGGGGAGACC. Translated, it gives CASSRLAGAGET. The CDR3 as a whole reads CASSRLAGAGETQYF.

A remark on this clone: The read stops 3 residues short of the end of the CDR3; the missing end is completed from the germline J gene. The chain has TRBV7-9 and TRBJ2-3; no definite D call. Trimming shortened V by 1 base and J by 3 bases, and 8 bases separated the two germline ends. Germline V lookup: CDR1 SEHNR, CDR2 FQNEAQ (reference sequence). CDR3 length: 14 residues. CDR3 DNA (partial): TGTGCCAGCAGCTTAGACGCAGAGACAGATACG. It translates to CASSLDAETDT. The CDR3 reads in full as CASSLDAETDTQYF.

With respect to this clone: With the read ending 3 residues before the CDR3 end, the germline J gene is used to fill in that end. J is TRBJ2-3 and V is TRBV18; the match to TRBD1 covers 8 bases. CDR3 length: 17 amino acids. The V gene's germline CDR1 is KGHSH and CDR2 LQKENI. The CDR3 reads CASSPGQASRSNQPQYF. The CDR3 bases that were read are TGTGCCAGCTCACCGGGACAGGCCTCTCGGAGCAATCAGCCG.

A note on this clone: The sequenced fragment ends 3 residues before the CDR3 boundary, so the rest is inferred from the germline J gene. The gene calls are TRBV6-2 or TRBV6-3 and TRBJ2-7; perhaps TRBD1 as D (10 bases). CDR1 MNHEY and CDR2 SVGEGT come from the germline V gene. V was pared by 8 bases and J by 0 bases, with 23 bases between. The CDR3 is 17 residues long. The part of the CDR3 DNA that was read is TGTGCCAGCCTTGACAGGGGGCTAGCGGGGAACTCCTACGAG. This sequence encodes CASLDRGLAGNSYE. The full CDR3 reads CASLDRGLAGNSYEQYF.

Regarding this clone: The missing CDR3 end, 3 residues past where the read stops, is filled in from the germline J gene. The chain recombines TRBV16 with TRBJ1-6; TRBD1 matches at 8 bases. Germline V lookup: CDR1 KGHSY, CDR2 FQNENV. V was pared by 4 bases and J by 5 bases, with 4 bases of the junction left unmatched. The CDR3 spans 15 residues. CDR3 loop: CASSRTGINNSPLHF. The DNA read from the CDR3 is TGTGCCAGCAGCCGGACAGGGATTAATAATTCACCC.

Points on this clone: The CDR3 extends 3 residues past the end of the read, so its final part is completed from the germline J gene. This sequence joins TRBV27 and TRBJ2-1; D possibly uses TRBD1 or TRBD2 (5 bases each). The CDR3 runs 19 residues. V was trimmed by 5 bases and J by 4 bases, leaving 27 bases between them. From germline, CDR1 is MNHEY and CDR2 SMNVEV (reference sequence). CDR3 protein: CASSLQGVRRDSRYNEQFF. CDR3 DNA (partial): TGTGCCAGCAGTCTCCAGGGAGTCCGCCGAGATAGTCGTTACAATGAG.

Note on this clone: The read ends 3 residues before the CDR3 terminus; that terminus is restored from the germline J gene. V gene TRBV5-1 combines with J gene TRBJ2-2, with 8 bases fitting TRBD1. V lost 4 bases to trimming and J lost 3 bases; unmatched junction nucleotides: 5. The CDR3 runs to 15 residues. The germline gives CDR1 SGHRS, CDR2 YFSETQ. CDR3 sequence reads: CASSPTGVDTGELFF. CDR3 DNA, as far as it was read: TGCGCCAGCAGCCCGACAGGGGTCGACACCGGGGAG.

Worth noting for this clone: The read terminates 3 residues before the CDR3 end, so the remaining end is supplied by the germline J gene. The gene calls are TRBV12-3 or TRBV12-4 and TRBJ1-1; D is possibly TRBD1 (6 bases). The CDR3 has 14 residues. Trimming took 7 bases from V and 5 from J, leaving 17 bases between them. The sequenced CDR3 bases are TGTGCCAGCACCGCGATAGGGGGAGGGACTGAA. Translation gives CASTAIGGGTE. From start to end, the CDR3 is CASTAIGGGTEAFF.

The CDR3 region is CASSPTSGGYQETQYF. Partial CDR3 DNA: TGTGCCAGCTCACCAACTAGCGGGGGCTACCAAGAGACG. This chain uses TRBV18 with TRBJ2-3; 11 nucleotides match TRBD2. Read coverage stops 3 residues before the CDR3 terminus; the germline J gene supplies the remainder. The CDR3 consists of 16 residues. The germline gives CDR1 KGHSH, CDR2 LQKENI.

CDR3 in amino acids: CASSLDLALPTQYF. The CDR3 DNA, read in part, is TGCGCCAGCAGCTTGGATCTAGCTTTGCCTACG. This chain links TRBV5-1 with TRBJ2-3; a possible D gene is TRBD2 (5 bases). Read sequence stops 3 residues before the CDR3 end, and the germline J gene provides the missing end. Trimming pared 0 bases from V and 8 bases from J, leaving 13 bases between. Germline CDR1 is SGHRS and CDR2 is YFSETQ. The CDR3 is made up of 14 amino acids.

To note about this clone: Coverage ceases 3 residues before the CDR3 finishes, and the germline J gene fills in the end. V usage is TRBV11-2 and J usage is TRBJ1-2; D unresolved. There are 13 residues in the CDR3. Trimming cost V 6 bases and J 2 bases, with 10 bases left between them. Per the germline V gene, CDR1 is SGHAT and CDR2 is FQNNGV. The CDR3 bases that were read are TGTGCCAGCAGTTCACCCAGGAACTATGGC. Its translation is CASSSPRNYG. The whole CDR3 sequence is CASSSPRNYGYTF.

As to this clone: The CDR3 goes on 3 residues after the read ends, and that part is filled in from the germline J gene. The rearrangement joins TRBV11-3 to TRBJ2-7; 9 nucleotides agree with TRBD1. The CDR3 is 14 amino acids. V was pared by 4 bases and J by 3 bases, with 4 bases of the junction left unmatched. Germline CDR1 is SGHNT and CDR2 is YENEEA. The DNA read from the CDR3 is TGTGCCAGCAGCTCCCGGGACAGGGTCTACGAG. Translated: CASSSRDRVYE. The entire CDR3 reads CASSSRDRVYEQYF.

Points on this clone: Read sequence stops 3 residues before the CDR3 end, and the germline J gene provides the missing end. The chain joins TRBV11-1 to TRBJ2-7; D might be TRBD1 (5 bases). V lost 3 bases to trimming and J lost 2 bases, with 11 bases between them. This CDR3 comprises 14 residues. CDR1 and CDR2 (germline): SGHAT, FQDESV (reference sequence). CDR3 region: CASSFGQETYEQYF. The sequenced CDR3 bases are TGTGCCAGCAGCTTTGGACAAGAAACCTACGAG. The variable domain in full, with the rest retrieved from reference TRBV11-1 and TRBJ2-7, is EAEVAQSPRYKITEKSQAVAFWCDPISGHATLYWYRQILGQGPELLVQFQDESVVDDSQLPKDRFSAERLKGVDSTLKIQPAELGDSAMYLCASSFGQETYEQYFGPGTRLTVT.

Comments on this clone: The sequenced fragment ends 3 residues before the CDR3 boundary, so the rest is inferred from the germline J gene. The chain carries TRBV7-9 and TRBJ1-2; D is ambiguous. The germline V and J ends were trimmed by 2 bases and 6 bases, with 10 bases remaining between them. This CDR3 comprises 13 residues. CDR1 is SEHNR and CDR2 is FQNEAQ in the germline V gene (reference sequence). CDR3 in amino acids: CASSLRAEDGYTF. The DNA read from the CDR3 is TGTGCCAGCAGCTTAAGGGCAGAGGATGGC.

On this clone itself: Read sequence stops 3 residues before the CDR3 end, and the germline J gene provides the missing end. The chain carries TRBV2 and TRBJ2-3, with D perhaps matching TRBD1 (5 bases). CDR1 is SNHLY and CDR2 is FYNNEI in the germline V gene. This CDR3 is 14 amino acids long. CDR3 sequence reads: CASTPTEDLRPQYF. The sequenced part of the CDR3 DNA is TGTGCCAGCACCCCGACAGAGGATCTTAGGCCG.

In regard to this clone: The read halts 3 residues ahead of the CDR3 end, with the missing end drawn from the germline J gene. The chain combines TRBV14 with TRBJ2-7; 8 bases agree with TRBD1. There are 15 residues in the CDR3. Germline CDR1 is SGHDN and CDR2 is FVKESK. Unmatched junction bases numbered 5, after V lost 0 bases and J lost 4 bases. Incomplete CDR3 DNA: TGTGCCAGCAGCCAAGAGTGGACAGGGACTTACGAG. Protein product: CASSQEWTGTYE. In full, the CDR3 reads CASSQEWTGTYEQYF.

As to this clone: The CDR3 end falls 3 residues outside the read, so it is completed with the germline J gene. This rearrangement joins TRBV27 to TRBJ2-7; TRBD1 might be the D (6 bases). The CDR3 extends over 14 amino acids. With 6 bases removed from V and 1 base from J, the gap between germline ends came to 13 bases. The germline gives CDR1 MNHEY, CDR2 SMNVEV (reference sequence). The CDR3 sequence: CASSYRVGSYEQYF. The covered CDR3 bases are TGTGCCAGCAGCTACAGGGTAGGGTCCTACGAG.

Note on this clone: The read halts 3 residues ahead of the CDR3 end, with the missing end drawn from the germline J gene. The chain links TRBV5-1 to TRBJ1-6; 10 positions agree with TRBD1. Germline V gene sequence: CDR1 SGHRS, CDR2 YFSETQ. V was clipped by 1 base and J by 10 bases; unmatched bases: 14. This CDR3 region has 18 residues. The CDR3 reads CASSLSPPGQGEGSPLHF. Incomplete CDR3 DNA: TGCGCCAGCAGCTTGTCGCCTCCTGGACAGGGGGAAGGATCACCC.